What follows is one T cell receptor (beta chain) and its context. Antigen specificity is unknown. The healthy controls were matched to patients by age and sex. Reverse transcription of about 0.5 to 1 ug RNA used random hexamers. An immunoSEQ multiplex PCR amplified TCR beta CDR3 over 54 Vbeta and 13 Jbeta. From the immunoSEQ multiplex PCR reads, TCRdb called clonotypes with MiXCR, one entry per CDR3 protein. The sample carries fewer than 150,000 distinct CDR3 sequences, about 95% recorded once. With 1 base removed from V and 8 bases from J, the gap between germline ends came to 3 bases. This CDR3 has 11 amino acids. This sample was taken from a study of CD8 T cells in Susac syndrome. Notes on the study in general: It was acknowledged in the study that its TCR sequencing and HLA analysis involved a relatively small number of individuals.

This chain uses TRBV12-3 or TRBV12-4 with TRBJ2-1, with D unresolved. Sample: CD4+ T cells from PBMCs. The source is a human donor in good health. The DNA for the CDR3 is TGTGCCAGCAGTTTAGGGCATGAGCAGTTCTTC. Translated: CASSLGHEQFF.